Listed below are T cell receptor beta chains from one sample, sequenced in a study of T cell changes during pregnancy in multiple sclerosis. Libraries were prepared by immunoSEQ multiplex PCR; TCRdb keeps only in-frame clonotypes and omits some of them. The data contain approximately 89,000 clones, approximately 94% of them singletons. The source material was peripheral blood, sampled in the third trimester of pregnancy. The receptor set was obtained from a female donor with multiple sclerosis, enrolled in a pregnancy study. The conserved cysteine and the conserved F or W are not part of the CDR3 here. Fields, in order: V gene, J gene, CDR3 protein.

>TRBV27|TRBJ2-7
ASTSRKGQYYEQY
>TRBV7-9|TRBJ2-7
ASSWDSDITYEQY
>TRBV5-6|TRBJ2-7
ASSFRGEQY
>TRBV7-2|TRBJ2-1
ASSGPGTSGRGNEQF
>TRBV27|TRBJ2-7
ASSFFTGRGEQY
>TRBV19|TRBJ2-1
ASLQRLEGSYNEQF
>TRBV15|TRBJ1-5
ATSRDSVYSNQPQH
>TRBV21-1|TRBJ2-3
ASSKAMRLAGVIERDTQY
>TRBV6-5|TRBJ2-1
ASSRSGTEQF
>TRBV7-2|TRBJ2-3
ASSFQLAGETDTQY
>TRBV30|TRBJ2-6
AWKVSGRAGANVLT
>TRBV18|TRBJ1-5
ASSPVGTADQPQH
>TRBV4-1|TRBJ2-1
ASSQVRTVPEQF
>TRBV6-1|TRBJ2-2
ASRPVPTGELF
>TRBV29-1|TRBJ2-5
SVEEQGVKTQY
>TRBV14|TRBJ2-5
ASSQDEGLQTQY
>TRBV25-1|TRBJ1-1
ASSDPGQGYTEAF
>TRBV29-1|TRBJ1-1
SGGGTEAF
>TRBV29-1|TRBJ2-1
SVRQGAQGNEQF
>TRBV5-4|TRBJ2-6
ASSWDSHRSGANVLT
>TRBV5-1|TRBJ2-1
ASSLGGQAPTNEQF
>TRBV7-8|TRBJ1-2
ASSLPDYGYT
>TRBV6-5|TRBJ2-7
ASSYDGQTYEQY
>TRBV7-9|TRBJ2-1
ASSLDPRDNEQF
>TRBV19|TRBJ2-1
ASFDRGLAGRHREQF
>TRBV9|TRBJ2-7
ASSVGSSYEQY
>TRBV6-5|TRBJ2-7
ASSYTGTSPYEQY
>TRBV19|TRBJ1-1
ASGQGSTEAF
>TRBV15|TRBJ1-5
ATSTDGAGLSNQPQH
>TRBV5-1|TRBJ2-1
ASSAGQGASNEQF
>TRBV6-6|TRBJ2-3
ASRGAGAADTQY
>TRBV9|TRBJ2-1
ASSVTSGRTLEQF
>TRBV19|TRBJ2-3
ASSILAGGTDTQY
>TRBV27|TRBJ2-7
ASSFSQGPSYEQY
>TRBV2|TRBJ2-1
ASSRTVSSYNEQF
>TRBV28|TRBJ2-2
ASSTEGNTGELF
>TRBV4-1|TRBJ2-2
ASSQDGQGVYGELF
>TRBV5-1|TRBJ2-3
ASTAAGAGGTDTQY
>TRBV6-5|TRBJ1-1
ASSYVPGGTEAF